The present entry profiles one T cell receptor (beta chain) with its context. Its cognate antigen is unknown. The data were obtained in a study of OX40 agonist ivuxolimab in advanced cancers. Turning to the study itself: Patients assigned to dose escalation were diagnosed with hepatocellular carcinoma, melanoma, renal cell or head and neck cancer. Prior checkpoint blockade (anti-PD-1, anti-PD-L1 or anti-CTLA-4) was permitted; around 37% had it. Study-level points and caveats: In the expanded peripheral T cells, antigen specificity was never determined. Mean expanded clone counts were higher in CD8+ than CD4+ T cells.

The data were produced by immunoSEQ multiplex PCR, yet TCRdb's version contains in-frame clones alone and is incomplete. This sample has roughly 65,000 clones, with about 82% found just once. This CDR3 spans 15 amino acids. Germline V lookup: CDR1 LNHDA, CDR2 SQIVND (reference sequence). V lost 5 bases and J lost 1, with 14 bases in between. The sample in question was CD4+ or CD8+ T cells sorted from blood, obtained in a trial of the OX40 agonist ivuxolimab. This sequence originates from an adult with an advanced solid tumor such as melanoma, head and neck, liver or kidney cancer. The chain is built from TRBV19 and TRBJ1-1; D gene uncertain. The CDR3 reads CASSLGLIQNTEAFF. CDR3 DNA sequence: TGTGCCAGTAGTCTAGGACTGATCCAGAACACTGAAGCTTTCTTT.